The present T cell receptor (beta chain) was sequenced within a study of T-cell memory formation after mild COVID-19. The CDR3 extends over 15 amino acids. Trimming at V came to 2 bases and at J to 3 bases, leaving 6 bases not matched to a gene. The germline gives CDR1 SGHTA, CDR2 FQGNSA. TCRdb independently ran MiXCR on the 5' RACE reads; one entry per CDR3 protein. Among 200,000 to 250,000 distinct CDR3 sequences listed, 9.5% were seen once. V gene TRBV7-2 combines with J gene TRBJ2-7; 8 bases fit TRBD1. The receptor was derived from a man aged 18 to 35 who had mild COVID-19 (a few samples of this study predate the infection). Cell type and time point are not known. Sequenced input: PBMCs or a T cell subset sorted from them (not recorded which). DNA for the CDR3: TGTGCCAGCAGCTTAAGTTTCGGACAGGGCTACGAGCAGTACTTC. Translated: CASSLSFGQGYEQYF.